These T cell receptor beta chains were read from a single sample in a study of cytomegalovirus exposure and HLA in healthy donors. Using immunoSEQ multiplex PCR, the repertoire was profiled, and TCRdb retains in-frame clones only, with some absent. The data show approximately 130,000 clones, over 75% seen once. The specimen sequenced was PBMCs. These receptors were taken from a boy aged 10-17 years in good health and CMV-seronegative. Each CDR3 is given with its conserved first and last residue. A D gene is named only where the DNA matches it firmly. Some rows mark clone size as missing; the rest say once, few, many or name a class of expanded clone.

size	D	J	V	DNA	CDR3
-	-	TRBJ1-4	TRBV5-6	TGTGCCAGCAGCTTGGATTCCAGGGTGGGACTGTTTTTT	CASSLDSRVGLFF
-	TRBD1	TRBJ1-5	TRBV19	TGTGCCAGTAGGAAGACAGGGAGCAATCAGCCCCAGCATTTT	CASRKTGSNQPQHF
-	-	TRBJ2-7	TRBV19	TGTGCCAGTAGCCGGCCGGACACATCCTACGAGCAGTACTTC	CASSRPDTSYEQYF
-	TRBD1	TRBJ1-5	TRBV28	TGTGCCAGCAGCCGGGACAGGGGGACCAATAGCAATCAGCCCCAGCATTTT	CASSRDRGTNSNQPQHF
-	TRBD2	TRBJ2-1	TRBV9	TGTGCCAGCAGCGTAGGACTAGCGGGAAGGGGTGAGCAGTTCTTC	CASSVGLAGRGEQFF
-	-	TRBJ1-2	TRBV4-3	TGCGCCAGCAGCCAAGAGGTCCCCAGAAAGAATGGCTACACCTTC	CASSQEVPRKNGYTF
-	-	TRBJ1-2	TRBV30	TGTGCCGGATTAAGGGACATCAACGGCTACACCTTC	CAGLRDINGYTF
-	-	TRBJ2-7	TRBV7-8	TGTGCCAGCAGCAAAACGACAGGCTCCTACGAGCAGTACTTC	CASSKTTGSYEQYF
-	-	TRBJ2-2	TRBV23-1	TGCGCCAGCAGTCAGATCACCCTGGACGGGGAGGTGGGGGAGCTGTTTTTT	CASSQITLDGEVGELFF
-	TRBD2	TRBJ2-5	TRBV7-2	TGTGCCAGCAGCCGACTAGCGGGACAAGAGACCCAGTACTTC	CASSRLAGQETQYF
-	TRBD1	TRBJ2-7	TRBV18	TGTGCCAGCTCACCAAATACCGGGACAGGGGTATTTGGCCACGAGCAGTACTTC	CASSPNTGTGVFGHEQYF
-	-	TRBJ2-3	TRBV5-1	TGCGCCAGCAGCCCAGGGGCTAGCGGTCGCACAGATACGCAGTATTTT	CASSPGASGRTDTQYF
-	-	TRBJ1-2	TRBV4-2	TGTGCCAGCAGCCAAGTCTGGCAATCGTCCCATGGCTACACCTTC	CASSQVWQSSHGYTF
-	-	TRBJ2-3	TRBV27	TGTGCCAGCGGCCCCCTGGCGGACACAGATACGCAGTATTTT	CASGPLADTDTQYF
once	TRBD1	TRBJ2-1	TRBV2	TGTGCCAGCAGTGAAGCGGCGACAGGGCGCCGGGATGAGCAGTTCTTC	CASSEAATGRRDEQFF
-	-	TRBJ1-2	TRBV19	TGTGCCAGTAGTATAGGGTCAGCGGTAGCTAACTATGGCTACACCTTC	CASSIGSAVANYGYTF
-	-	TRBJ1-5	TRBV19	TGTGCCAGTAGTATAGATTCTGGCAATCAGCCCCAGCATTTT	CASSIDSGNQPQHF
-	-	TRBJ1-2	TRBV15	TGTGCCACCAGCAGAGTTCCAGGGACTAACTATGGCTACACCTTC	CATSRVPGTNYGYTF
-	-	TRBJ2-5	TRBV7-2	TGTGCCAGCAGCTTAGGGTCCCTAGGCTATCAGACCCAGTACTTC	CASSLGSLGYQTQYF
-	-	TRBJ2-1	TRBV2	TGTGCCAGCACCCCTGGGGACACTTACTACAATGAGCAGTTCTTC	CASTPGDTYYNEQFF
-	-	TRBJ2-1	TRBV7-5	TGTGTCAGAAGCTCCCAGCGGGCTCAATCCAATGAGCAGTTCTTC	CVRSSQRAQSNEQFF
-	-	TRBJ2-7	TRBV7-2	TGTGCCAGCAGCTTCGACCCGGGAACCGATTACGAGCAGTACTTC	CASSFDPGTDYEQYF
-	-	TRBJ1-2	TRBV5-1	TGCGCCAGCAGTCAGGGTAACTATGGCTACACCTTC	CASSQGNYGYTF
-	-	TRBJ1-5	TRBV2	TGTGCCAGCAGTGAAGGTGGAGGGGGCAATCAGCCCCAGCATTTT	CASSEGGGGNQPQHF
-	-	TRBJ2-3	TRBV5-1	TGCGCCAGCAGCTTAGCGGAACCCACAGATACGCAGTATTTT	CASSLAEPTDTQYF